These 13 T cell receptor beta chains were sequenced from one sample in a study of neurological immune-mediated disorders. TCRdb itself ran the 5' RACE reads through MiXCR, one entry per CDR3 protein. The sample consists of about 74,000 distinct CDR3 sequences, around 5.5% of them appearing once. The source material was PBMCs. These TCRs come from a man aged 18 to 29 with multiple sclerosis.

This clonotype showed up just a few times. This may arise from a read error, as a much more abundant clone is one base away. The chain is built from TRBV10-3 and TRBJ2-3; D is unresolved. This CDR3 contains 16 residues. Per germline, CDR1 ENHRY and CDR2 SYGVKD. The V end lost 0 bases, the J end lost 2 bases, and 12 bases lay between the germline ends. CDR3 region: CAISESSLRTTDTQYF. In DNA, the CDR3 is TGTGCCATCAGTGAGTCGTCCCTGAGAACCACAGATACGCAGTATTTT.

This clonotype has at least ten counts. V usage is TRBV7-2 and J usage is TRBJ2-1; a weak D match, TRBD2 (6 bases). This CDR3 contains 15 residues. With 3 bases removed from V and 8 bases from J, the gap between germline ends came to 17 bases. Germline V gene sequence: CDR1 SGHTA, CDR2 FQGNSA. Written as DNA, the CDR3 is TGTGCCAGCAGCTTGGGACTTACGTCTCACGATGAGCAGTTCTTC. Its translation is CASSLGLTSHDEQFF. Full variable domain (missing parts from reference TRBV7-2 and TRBJ2-1): GAGVSQSPSNKVTEKGKDVELRCDPISGHTALYWYRQSLGQGLEFLIYFQGNSAPDKSGLPSDRFSAERTGGSVSTLTIQRTQQEDSAVYLCASSLGLTSHDEQFFGPGTRLTVL.

The chain joins TRBV9 to TRBJ1-1; D possibly corresponds to TRBD1 (6 bases). Germline V CDR1 and CDR2: SGDLS, YYNGEE. The CDR3 sequence is 16 residues long. V was clipped by 3 bases and J by 1 base, with 16 bases between them. The CDR3 reads CASSGGIQGKNTEAFF. DNA of the CDR3: TGTGCCAGCAGCGGTGGAATACAGGGAAAGAACACTGAAGCTTTCTTT.

There are many counts of this clonotype. The chain joins TRBV5-1 to TRBJ2-3; D remains ambiguous. The length of the CDR3 is 16 residues. Trimming took off 2 bases at V and 3 bases at J, with 16 bases between the two ends. Looked up from germline, CDR1 is SGHRS and CDR2 is YFSETQ. The CDR3 region is CASSFFTSSDTDTQYF. The CDR3 DNA reads as TGCGCCAGCAGCTTTTTCACCTCCTCGGATACAGATACGCAGTATTTT.

In this sample, this clonotype turned up many times. V and J are TRBV5-1 and TRBJ2-3, with D possibly matching TRBD2 (5 bases). Trimming took 4 bases from V and 0 from J, leaving 12 bases between them. Germline values: CDR1 SGHRS, CDR2 YFSETQ. The length of the CDR3 is 15 residues. The CDR3 sequence is CASSLTTTSTDTQYF. The CDR3 nucleotides read TGCGCCAGCAGCCTGACTACCACTAGCACAGATACGCAGTATTTT. The full variable domain, in which reference TRBV5-1 and TRBJ2-3 provide the parts outside the CDR3, is KAGVTQTPRYLIKTRGQQVTLSCSPISGHRSVSWYQQTPGQGLQFLFEYFSETQRNKGNFPGRFSGRQFSNSRSEMNVSTLELGDSALYLCASSLTTTSTDTQYFGPGTRLTVL.

Ten or more counts support this clonotype. This chain joins TRBV20-1 and TRBJ2-6, with a tentative D call TRBD2 (5 bases). The V end lost 0 bases, the J end lost 0 bases, and 6 bases lay between the germline ends. The germline V gene has CDR1 DFQATT and CDR2 SNEGSKA (reference sequence). This CDR3 region has 15 residues. Here the CDR3 DNA reads TGCAGTGCTAGAGATGGGAGCTCTGGGGCCAACGTCCTGACTTTC. Its translation is CSARDGSSGANVLTF.

This clonotype counts as medium-sized. The chain combines TRBV7-2 with TRBJ2-1; possible D gene TRBD2, 5 bases. Per the germline V gene, CDR1 is SGHTA and CDR2 is FQGNSA. Deletions cut 1 base from V and 6 bases from J, with 10 bases between. The CDR3 length is 14 residues. CDR3 sequence (DNA): TGTGCCAGCAGCTTAGACTGGACTCTCAATGAGCAGTTCTTC. Amino acid sequence: CASSLDWTLNEQFF.

This clonotype was found many times. This chain joins TRBV5-1 and TRBJ1-5; 9 bases are a match to TRBD1. Germline assignment: CDR1 SGHRS and CDR2 YFSETQ. The CDR3 sequence is 14 residues long. Unmatched junction bases numbered 7, after V lost 3 bases and J lost 9 bases. The CDR3 here is CASSSGQGTGPQHF. The CDR3 region has the DNA TGCGCCAGCAGCTCGGGACAGGGTACCGGGCCCCAGCATTTT. Based on the CDR3 plus reference TRBV5-1 and TRBJ1-5, the full variable domain is KAGVTQTPRYLIKTRGQQVTLSCSPISGHRSVSWYQQTPGQGLQFLFEYFSETQRNKGNFPGRFSGRQFSNSRSEMNVSTLELGDSALYLCASSSGQGTGPQHFGDGTRLSIL.

This clonotype showed up many times. The chain joins TRBV7-2 to TRBJ1-3; D uncertain. From germline, CDR1 is SGHTA and CDR2 FQGNSA. V gave up 5 bases and J gave up 4 bases, with 15 bases separating them. The CDR3 contains 15 residues. The CDR3 spells CASSQRGSPGNTIYF. The CDR3 DNA sequence: TGTGCCAGCAGCCAACGGGGAAGTCCGGGAAACACCATATATTTT.

In this sample, this clonotype turned up many times. The genes are TRBV3-1 and TRBJ1-2; D is ambiguous. The length of the CDR3 is 15 residues. Germline lookup yields CDR1 LGHDT and CDR2 YNNKEL (reference sequence). The germline V and J ends were trimmed by 3 bases and 1 base, with 12 bases remaining between them. The CDR3 loop reads CASSQELYGNYGYTF. Here the CDR3 DNA reads TGTGCCAGCAGCCAGGAGTTGTATGGTAACTATGGCTACACCTTC.

In this sample, this clonotype turned up once. A read error may explain this, as a much larger clone is one base away. In DNA form, the CDR3 reads TGTGCCAGCAGCTTCGCCTTAGGATGGGAGGGCTACACCTTC. It encodes CASSFALGWEGYTF. This chain connects TRBV7-2 to TRBJ1-2; D gene unclear. CDR1 is SGHTA and CDR2 is FQGNSA in the germline V gene. CDR3 length equals 14 residues. Trimming left V 3 bases short and J 8 bases short, with 16 bases between.

This clonotype was seen at least ten times. The gene calls are TRBV12-3 or TRBV12-4 and TRBJ1-1; maybe TRBD1 (6 bases). The CDR3 runs 15 residues. Trimming took off 0 bases at V and 5 bases at J, with 13 bases between the two ends. Here the CDR3 DNA reads TGTGCCAGCAGTTTAGCGCCCACAGGGTCAACTGAAGCTTTCTTT. This codes for CASSLAPTGSTEAFF.

For this clonotype: A much larger clone is a single base away; this may be a read error. The chain has TRBV29-1 and TRBJ1-4, with D hard to call. Trimming shortened V by 7 bases and J by 10 bases, and 16 bases separated the two germline ends. The CDR3 runs 12 residues. The germline CDR1 and CDR2 sequences are SQVTM and ANQGSEA. The CDR3 sequence is CSASGKDTKLFF. In DNA form, the CDR3 reads TGCAGCGCCTCGGGAAAGGATACAAAACTGTTTTTT.